The clone carrying this T cell receptor (beta chain) appeared a few times. Its antigen is undetermined. TCRdb reanalysed the reads using MiXCR and keeps one entry per CDR3 protein. The sample carries about 490,000 distinct CDR3 sequences, around 10% recorded once. The entry originates in a study of T cell repertoires in cytomegalovirus infection. About the research overall: CMV infection together with matching HLA type was indicated by public TCR beta signatures. Study-level points and caveats: Accumulated public TCR beta family frequency recognized individuals carrying CMV together with the relevant HLA. The ex vivo response showed dominance by HLA-C-restricted CMV-specific TCR beta clonotypes.

Germline-derived CDR1 and CDR2 are SGDLS and YYNGEE. The V segment lost 0 bases and the J segment 0 bases; nucleotides outside the gene matches: 4. The CDR3 consists of 16 residues. The genes are TRBV9 and TRBJ2-7; 9 bases line up with TRBD2. This clonotype was sampled from a human donor in good health (CMV status not recorded). Some clones in this sample may be carry-over from other donors' samples. The sample comprised PBMCs. The DNA for the CDR3 is TGTGCCAGCAGCGTAGATCCTAGCGGGGCCTCCTACGAGCAGTACTTC. It codes for CASSVDPSGASYEQYF.